This entry concerns a single T cell receptor (beta chain). Its specificity is unknown. Distinct nucleotide sequences in the sample also encode this CDR3. Naive CD4+ cells were CD45RA-selected; the remaining cells were memory. This sample is drawn from a study of shared clonotypes between healthy human individuals. The protocol was immunoSEQ multiplex PCR, while the TCRdb copy is restricted to in-frame clones and leaves out a portion. The data show some 1.1 million clones, around 77% seen once. Points from the study as a whole: A few donors showed sharing of 4.5% to 5% of naive CD4 clonotypes.

The ends lost 4 bases at V and 2 bases at J; junction bases unmatched: 8. Per germline, CDR1 SGHRS and CDR2 YFSETQ. This CDR3 contains 16 residues. This TCR derives from a man aged 18 to 35 in good health. Some clones in this sample may be carry-over from other donors' samples. Sequencing input: memory CD4+ T cells from PBMCs. As to subset: CD45RA-negative fraction. The chain uses TRBV5-1 and TRBJ1-4; 7 nucleotides line up with TRBD1. This chain's CDR3 is CASSPGQVSTNEKLFF. The CDR3 DNA reads TGCGCCAGCAGCCCAGGACAGGTCTCGACTAATGAAAAACTGTTTTTT. The full variable domain, with the rest looked up from reference TRBV5-1 and TRBJ1-4, is KAGVTQTPRYLIKTRGQQVTLSCSPISGHRSVSWYQQTPGQGLQFLFEYFSETQRNKGNFPGRFSGRQFSNSRSEMNVSTLELGDSALYLCASSPGQVSTNEKLFFGSGTQLSVL.